These 21 T cell receptor beta chains were all obtained from the same sample, sequenced in a study of identifying expanded T cells in peripheral blood. Using immunoSEQ multiplex PCR, the repertoire was profiled, and TCRdb retains in-frame clones only, with some absent. The sample has around 100,000 clones, 80% to 90% seen once; the top ten hold approximately 6%. Sequenced input: blood. Receptors were obtained from a person between 18 and 75 years old in good health.

This clone was found once. The chain is built from TRBV5-4 and TRBJ2-1; D uncertain. CDR3 length equals 15 residues. Trimming removed 2 bases at V and 5 bases at J, with 14 bases between. The germline CDR1 and CDR2 sequences are SGHNT and YYREEE (reference sequence). The CDR3 spells CASSFLSRPNNEQFF. In DNA, the CDR3 is TGTGCCAGCAGCTTTCTTTCCAGACCTAACAATGAGCAGTTCTTC.

This clone occurred once. V and J are TRBV7-8 and TRBJ2-1; no reliable D call. Germline V lookup: CDR1 SGHVS, CDR2 FQNEAQ. V shed 2 bases and J shed 2 bases, with 10 bases lying between them. This CDR3 region has 15 residues. This CDR3 is CASSLKAITYNEQFF. The CDR3 nucleotides are TGTGCCAGCAGCTTAAAGGCAATAACCTACAATGAGCAGTTCTTC. The full variable domain, its missing parts supplied by reference TRBV7-8 and TRBJ2-1, is GAGVSQSPRYKVAKRGQDVALRCDPISGHVSLFWYQQALGQGPEFLTYFQNEAQLDKSGLPSDRFFAERPEGSVSTLKIQRTQQEDSAVYLCASSLKAITYNEQFFGPGTRLTVL.

A word on this clone: Mismatch with germline at one junction end may stem from a read error. The chain links TRBV7-9 to TRBJ1-3; no clear D gene. CDR3 length: 11 residues. Per germline, CDR1 SEHNR and CDR2 FQNEAQ (reference sequence). CDR3 nucleotide sequence: TGTGCCAGCAGCTCGAAAGGGTCAGCTTGCTTT. It is translated as CASSSKGSACF.

The chain carries TRBV6-5 and TRBJ2-2; D gene uncertain. Germline V CDR1 and CDR2: MNHEY, SVGAGI. The V gene lost 2 bases and the J gene lost 4 bases, with 11 bases spanning the gap. The CDR3 contains 15 residues. CDR3 loop: CASSYMVASTGELFF. For the CDR3, the DNA is TGTGCCAGCAGTTACATGGTAGCCTCCACCGGGGAGCTGTTTTTT.

This chain uses TRBV5-1 with TRBJ1-2; a weak D match, TRBD1 (5 bases). V lost 1 base to trimming and J lost 6 bases, with 7 bases between them. The germline V gene has CDR1 SGHRS and CDR2 YFSETQ. The CDR3 covers 12 residues. The CDR3 loop reads CASSLLGDGYTF. The CDR3 nucleotides are TGCGCCAGCAGCTTGTTAGGGGATGGCTACACCTTC.

The chain combines TRBV13 with TRBJ2-2; no definite D call. Germline V gene sequence: CDR1 PRHDT, CDR2 FYEKMQ (reference sequence). Trimming pared 2 bases from V and 8 bases from J, leaving 18 bases between. The CDR3 consists of 16 residues. CDR3 DNA: TGTGCCAGCAGCTTACCCTCTGAGGCCCGAGCGGGGGAGCTGTTTTTT. Its translation is CASSLPSEARAGELFF. The full variable domain, its missing parts supplied by reference TRBV13 and TRBJ2-2, is AAGVIQSPRHLIKEKRETATLKCYPIPRHDTVYWYQQGPGQDPQFLISFYEKMQSDKGSIPDRFSAQQFSDYHSELNMSSLELGDSALYFCASSLPSEARAGELFFGEGSRLTVL.

The rearrangement joins TRBV4-1 to TRBJ1-4, with 9 bases aligning to TRBD1. The CDR3 is 16 amino acids. Trimming took 2 bases from V and 5 from J; bases not matched to a gene: 6. Germline V gene sequence: CDR1 MGHRA, CDR2 YSYEKL. The CDR3 region has the DNA TGCGCCAGCAGCCAACCGCCGGGACAGGGAAATGAAAAACTGTTTTTT. Its translation: CASSQPPGQGNEKLFF.

The chain joins TRBV29-1 to TRBJ2-5; 12 nucleotides align to TRBD2. V was pared by 4 bases and J by 5 bases, with 14 bases of the junction left unmatched. CDR1 and CDR2 (germline): SQVTM, ANQGSEA. The CDR3 is made up of 17 amino acids. CDR3 coding DNA: TGCAGCGTTGGGGGGACTAGCGGGCCAGCTCGGGGCGAGACCCAGTACTTC. This gives the protein CSVGGTSGPARGETQYF.

The CDR3 bases are TGTGCCAGCAGCTTAGTAGGGGCGGACTCCTACAATGAGCAGTTCTTC. This gives the protein CASSLVGADSYNEQFF. This chain links TRBV7-2 with TRBJ2-1; TRBD1 might be the D (5 bases). There are 16 residues in the CDR3. V lost 1 base to trimming and J lost 0 bases, with 10 bases between them. CDR1 SGHTA and CDR2 FQGNSA come from the germline V gene.

The genes are TRBV5-1 and TRBJ1-2; D might be TRBD1 (6 bases). Germline assignment: CDR1 SGHRS and CDR2 YFSETQ. With 5 bases removed from V and 4 bases from J, the gap between germline ends came to 15 bases. The CDR3 consists of 14 residues. The CDR3 reads CASSQQGNGYGYTF. DNA for the CDR3: TGCGCCAGCAGTCAACAGGGAAACGGCTATGGCTACACCTTC.

The CDR3 region is CASERPGANSPLHF. CDR3 DNA: TGTGCCAGCGAAAGGCCAGGGGCTAATTCACCCCTCCACTTT. V gene TRBV11-2 combines with J gene TRBJ1-6; D is perhaps TRBD1 (6 bases). The CDR3 contains 14 residues. The V and J ends lost 8 bases and 6 bases respectively, with 14 bases between them. Per the germline V gene, CDR1 is SGHAT and CDR2 is FQNNGV.

The chain recombines TRBV5-5 with TRBJ2-7; D call uncertain. Trimming removed 4 bases at V and 1 base at J, with 12 bases between. In germline, CDR1 is SGHKS, CDR2 YYEKEE (reference sequence). The CDR3 is 14 residues long. The CDR3 here is CASSHSDESYEQYF. The CDR3 DNA is TGTGCCAGCAGCCATTCCGACGAGTCCTACGAGCAGTACTTC. Drawing the rest from reference TRBV5-5 and TRBJ2-7, the complete variable domain is DAGVTQSPTHLIKTRGQQVTLRCSPISGHKSVSWYQQVLGQGPQFIFQYYEKEERGRGNFPDRFSARQFPNYSSELNVNALLLGDSALYLCASSHSDESYEQYFGPGTRLTVT.

The CDR3 sequence is CASSLGLQKNEKLFF. In nucleotides, the CDR3 is TGTGCCAGCAGCCTGGGACTTCAAAAAAATGAAAAACTGTTTTTT. The chain recombines TRBV7-6 with TRBJ1-4; D perhaps matches TRBD1 (5 bases). Germline V gives CDR1 SGHVS, CDR2 FNYEAQ. V lost 5 bases and J lost 5, with 15 bases in between. CDR3 length: 15 amino acids. Drawing the rest from reference TRBV7-6 and TRBJ1-4, the complete variable domain is GAGVSQSPRYKVTKRGQDVALRCDPISGHVSLYWYRQALGQGPEFLTYFNYEAQQDKSGLPNDRFSAERPEGSISTLTIQRTEQRDSAMYRCASSLGLQKNEKLFFGSGTQLSVL.

The chain has TRBV4-1 and TRBJ1-1, with D unresolved. CDR3 length: 13 residues. CDR1 is MGHRA and CDR2 is YSYEKL in the germline V gene. The V end lost 4 bases, the J end lost 3 bases, and 9 bases lay between the germline ends. CDR3 DNA: TGCGCCAGCAGCCCCAGTGGGGACACTGAAGCTTTCTTT. Protein: CASSPSGDTEAFF.

The chain uses TRBV7-9 and TRBJ2-5, with TRBD1 as a possible D gene (7 bases). V was cut by 6 bases and J by 2 bases, with 16 bases left in between. Looked up from germline, CDR1 is SEHNR and CDR2 is FQNEAQ (reference sequence). This CDR3 region has 15 residues. The CDR3 DNA reads as TGTGCCAGCAGGCCGGGGGCAGGGGGGCAAGAGACCCAGTACTTC. Translation gives CASRPGAGGQETQYF.

V and J are TRBV19 and TRBJ2-6, with D perhaps TRBD2 (6 bases). The CDR3 sequence is 16 residues long. CDR1 is LNHDA, CDR2 SQIVND, per germline (reference sequence). V was pared by 3 bases and J by 0 bases, with 9 bases between. Written as DNA, the CDR3 is TGTGCCAGTAGTATGGGCGGGGCCTCTGGGGCCAACGTCCTGACTTTC. Its translation: CASSMGGASGANVLTF.

V gene TRBV19 combines with J gene TRBJ2-1; 7 bases line up with TRBD1. Germline-derived CDR1 and CDR2 are LNHDA and SQIVND (reference sequence). The CDR3 spans 14 residues. V shed 7 bases, J shed 7 bases, and the junction held 10 bases outside the gene matches. The CDR3 sequence is CASNLRQGRNEQFF. The CDR3 DNA sequence: TGTGCCAGTAACCTTAGACAGGGACGGAATGAGCAGTTCTTC. The variable domain in full, with the rest retrieved from reference TRBV19 and TRBJ2-1, is DGGITQSPKYLFRKEGQNVTLSCEQNLNHDAMYWYRQDPGQGLRLIYYSQIVNDFQKGDIAEGYSVSREKKESFPLTVTSAQKNPTAFYLCASNLRQGRNEQFFGPGTRLTVL.

V and J are TRBV2 and TRBJ2-1, with 8 positions matching TRBD2. J gave up 4 bases and V 3 bases, and 2 bases lay outside the gene matches. Germline CDR1 SNHLY, CDR2 FYNNEI. The CDR3 sequence is 14 residues long. CDR3 loop: CASSEASGYNEQFF. CDR3 nucleotides: TGTGCCAGCAGTGAGGCTAGCGGGTACAATGAGCAGTTCTTC.

The chain is built from TRBV19 and TRBJ1-4; D unclear. Trimming removed 3 bases at V and 1 base at J, with 6 bases between. This CDR3 has 14 amino acids. CDR1 is LNHDA, CDR2 SQIVND, per germline (reference sequence). The CDR3 nucleotides are TGTGCCAGTAGTATCGGCCGAACTAATGAAAAACTGTTTTTT. It is translated as CASSIGRTNEKLFF.

With regard to this clone: Other nucleotide sequences from this sample produce the same CDR3. V is TRBV7-2 and J is TRBJ2-1; 8 bases match TRBD2. Germline assignment: CDR1 SGHTA and CDR2 FQGNSA. V lost 5 bases and J lost 0; bases outside the gene matches: 3. This CDR3 spans 15 amino acids. CDR3 sequence reads: CASSLGRGSYNEQFF. For the CDR3, the DNA is TGTGCCAGCAGCCTCGGGAGGGGCTCCTACAATGAGCAGTTCTTC.

This clone occurred a few times. The J gene is TRBJ2-7, the V gene TRBV5-1, with 7 bases aligning to TRBD1. Germline V CDR1 and CDR2: SGHRS, YFSETQ. The V and J ends lost 2 bases and 0 bases, in that order; junction bases with no gene match: 11. This CDR3 is 17 amino acids long. The CDR3 reads CASSFRTGEISSYEQYF. The DNA for the CDR3 is TGCGCCAGCAGCTTCCGGACAGGTGAAATCAGCTCCTACGAGCAGTACTTC.